This passage covers 16 T cell receptor beta chains from one sample sequenced in a study of identical twins. TCRdb passed the 5' RACE reads through MiXCR, listing each CDR3 protein once. The table lists approximately 700,000 distinct CDR3 sequences, roughly 6% of them singletons. Sequenced input: naive T cells sorted from blood. These receptors originate from a man between 18 and 29 years old in good health.

Many counts were recorded for this clonotype. J is TRBJ2-4 and V is TRBV20-1, with a weak D call TRBD2 (6 bases). There are 14 residues in the CDR3. Germline CDR1 is DFQATT and CDR2 is SNEGSKA (reference sequence). Trimming took 1 base from V and 2 from J, leaving 9 bases between them. This CDR3 reads CSARAGAPKNIQYF. The CDR3 coding sequence is TGCAGTGCTAGAGCGGGAGCACCCAAAAACATTCAGTACTTC.

This sequence joins TRBV7-3 and TRBJ2-1; D perhaps matches TRBD2 (5 bases). Germline V gene sequence: CDR1 SGHTA, CDR2 FQGTGA. This CDR3 is built from 12 residues. The V end lost 5 bases, the J end lost 9 bases, and 11 bases lay between the germline ends. The CDR3 region is CASSPGWGEQFF. The CDR3, as DNA: TGTGCCAGCAGCCCGGGGTGGGGTGAGCAGTTCTTC.

The CDR3 nucleotides are TGTGCCAGCAGTTTAGGGTCAGGGGAAGCCCCCAGCGGGAGGAAAAACCAAGAGACCCAGTACTTC. Translating it yields CASSLGSGEAPSGRKNQETQYF. The V call is TRBV28, the J call TRBJ2-5; TRBD2 agrees at 9 bases. Trimming cost V 2 bases and J 0 bases; bases outside gene matches: 22. The CDR3 totals 22 residues. CDR1 is MDHEN and CDR2 is SYDVKM in the germline V gene. The variable domain in full, completed from reference TRBV28 and TRBJ2-5, reads DVKVTQSSRYLVKRTGEKVFLECVQDMDHENMFWYRQDPGLGLRLIYFSYDVKMKEKGDIPEGYSVSREKKERFSLILESASTNQTSMYLCASSLGSGEAPSGRKNQETQYFGPGTRLLVL.

The chain combines TRBV9 with TRBJ2-3; TRBD2 aligns across 10 bases. V gave up 0 bases and J gave up 3 bases; unmatched junction bases: 4. The CDR3 sequence is 16 residues long. Germline V gene data show CDR1 as SGDLS and CDR2 as YYNGEE. The CDR3: CASSVEAAGGTDTQYF. The CDR3 DNA is TGTGCCAGCAGCGTAGAGGCAGCGGGAGGGACAGATACGCAGTATTTT. The variable domain in full, with the rest retrieved from reference TRBV9 and TRBJ2-3, is DSGVTQTPKHLITATGQRVTLRCSPRSGDLSVYWYQQSLDQGLQFLIQYYNGEERAKGNILERFSAQQFPDLHSELNLSSLELGDSALYFCASSVEAAGGTDTQYFGPGTRLTVL.

The CDR3 region is CASSAPTRSPGEQFF. In DNA form, the CDR3 reads TGTGCCAGCAGTGCCCCGACTAGATCCCCCGGCGAGCAGTTCTTC. The chain has TRBV12-3 or TRBV12-4 and TRBJ2-1; weak D call: TRBD2 (6 bases). The CDR3 consists of 15 residues. Trimming pared 5 bases from V and 10 bases from J, leaving 21 bases between.

The chain joins TRBV30 to TRBJ2-3; D is ambiguous. Trimming cost V 4 bases and J 0 bases, with 14 bases left between them. The CDR3 extends over 15 amino acids. Germline V CDR1 and CDR2: GTSNPN, SVGIG (reference sequence). CDR3 in amino acids: CAWKSPVTSTDTQYF. CDR3 nucleotides: TGTGCCTGGAAGAGCCCCGTAACTAGCACAGATACGCAGTATTTT.

The chain couples TRBV19 to TRBJ2-7; TRBD1 matches 7 bases. With 4 bases clipped from V and 6 bases from J, the junction kept 9 bases outside the gene matches. Germline V lookup: CDR1 LNHDA, CDR2 SQIVND (reference sequence). The CDR3 contains 14 residues. CDR3 amino acids: CASSRETGVGEQYV. The CDR3 coding sequence is TGTGCCAGTAGTAGGGAAACAGGGGTTGGCGAGCAGTACGTC.

This clonotype was observed many times. Its ends do not fully match the called genes, so a read error is possible. As DNA, the CDR3 is TGCGCCAGCAGCTTGGGGGGTACAGGAGCTTATGCCTACACCTTC. It translates to CASSLGGTGAYAYTF. The V call is TRBV5-1, the J call TRBJ1-2, with D tentatively TRBD1 (5 bases). The length of the CDR3 is 15 residues. Germline V gene data show CDR1 as SGHRS and CDR2 as YFSETQ.

The chain links TRBV20-1 to TRBJ2-7; D uncertain. CDR1 and CDR2 from the germline V gene are DFQATT and SNEGSKA (reference sequence). This CDR3 has 12 residues. Trimming cost V 6 bases and J 0 bases, with 9 bases left between them. The CDR3 nucleotides read TGCAGTGCAGCTGTCCTCTCCTACGAGCAGTACTTC. Translating gives CSAAVLSYEQYF.

This clonotype was seen repeatedly, ten times or more. This chain joins TRBV5-1 and TRBJ2-3; no definite D call. Germline CDR1 reads SGHRS; CDR2 reads YFSETQ. This CDR3 contains 13 residues. The V end lost 4 bases, the J end lost 2 bases, and 8 bases lay between the germline ends. Here the CDR3 DNA reads TGCGCCAGCAGCCTTGAGGACACAGATACGCAGTATTTT. Protein: CASSLEDTDTQYF. The complete variable domain, with remaining parts taken from reference TRBV5-1 and TRBJ2-3, reads KAGVTQTPRYLIKTRGQQVTLSCSPISGHRSVSWYQQTPGQGLQFLFEYFSETQRNKGNFPGRFSGRQFSNSRSEMNVSTLELGDSALYLCASSLEDTDTQYFGPGTRLTVL.

This clonotype has just a few counts. This rearrangement joins TRBV5-1 to TRBJ2-1; 11 bases agree with TRBD2. The V gene end was trimmed by 0 bases and the J gene end by 4 bases; junction bases not matched to a gene: 6. CDR3 length: 17 amino acids. The germline V gene encodes CDR1 SGHRS and CDR2 YFSETQ. The CDR3 loop is CASSLGVLAGGYNEQFF. CDR3 bases: TGCGCCAGCAGCTTGGGGGTCCTAGCGGGAGGTTACAATGAGCAGTTCTTC.

This clonotype was detected only a few times. The chain couples TRBV30 to TRBJ2-2; the D is unclear. Between the trimmed V and J ends, which lost 1 base and 7 bases, there was a span of 10 bases. The CDR3 length is 13 residues. Per the germline V gene, CDR1 is GTSNPN and CDR2 is SVGIG (reference sequence). CDR3 sequence (DNA): TGTGCCTGGAGTGCGCTGATGAGCGGGGAGCTGTTTTTT. This translates into CAWSALMSGELFF. The variable domain in full, completed from reference TRBV30 and TRBJ2-2, reads SQTIHQWPATLVQPVGSPLSLECTVEGTSNPNLYWYRQAAGRGLQLLFYSVGIGQISSEVPQNLSASRPQDRQFILSSKKLLLSDSGFYLCAWSALMSGELFFGEGSRLTVL.

This clonotype has at least ten counts. V and J are TRBV6-5 and TRBJ2-7; either TRBD1 or TRBD2 may fit D (5 bases each). The CDR3 is 12 residues long. Trimming left V 7 bases short and J 8 bases short, with 15 bases between. CDR1 is MNHEY, CDR2 SVGAGI, per germline. The CDR3 bases are TGTGCCAGCACCGATCCGAGGGGACAGCAGTACTTC. This sequence encodes CASTDPRGQQYF.

The sample holds many counts of this clonotype. The chain links TRBV30 to TRBJ1-3; 8 bases are shared with TRBD1. After removal of 3 bases from V and 2 bases from J, the junction contained 0 bases not matched to a gene. The CDR3 has 13 residues. The germline V gene has CDR1 GTSNPN and CDR2 SVGIG (reference sequence). The CDR3 here is CAWRTGAGNTIYF. The CDR3 coding sequence is TGTGCCTGGAGGACAGGGGCTGGAAACACCATATATTTT.

V is TRBV25-1 and J is TRBJ2-3; possibly TRBD1 or TRBD2 for D (5 bases each). The germline V gene has CDR1 MGHDK and CDR2 SYGVNS. V lost 6 bases and J lost 2, with 12 bases in between. The CDR3 runs to 14 residues. For the CDR3, the DNA is TGTGCCAGCAGACGGGACGCCACCACAGATACGCAGTATTTT. Residues: CASRRDATTDTQYF.

This clonotype appeared a few times. The rearrangement uses TRBV7-2 and TRBJ2-4; 9 nucleotides align to TRBD1. Germline-derived CDR1 and CDR2 are SGHTA and FQGNSA. Trimming took 1 base from V and 15 from J; bases not matched to a gene: 10. CDR3 length equals 14 residues. The CDR3 reads CASSLDGTGTHWYF. CDR3 nucleotides: TGTGCCAGCAGCTTAGACGGGACAGGGACCCATTGGTACTTC.